This is a list of T cell receptor beta chains from one sample in a study of cytomegalovirus exposure and HLA in healthy donors. Clones were read by immunoSEQ multiplex PCR, and TCRdb kept only the in-frame ones, dropping some. The sample carries roughly 120,000 clones, less than 80% recorded once. Sequencing used PBMCs. All receptors come from a woman aged 45-65 years in good health and CMV-seropositive. Both conserved end residues are part of each CDR3. D genes are given only for firm matches.

D gene	J gene	V gene	CDR3 protein
.	TRBJ1-2	TRBV27	CASSLSWGVGGYTF
.	TRBJ1-4	TRBV6-6	CASRGRTREKLFF
TRBD1	TRBJ1-2	TRBV19	CASEPGQAWEVGYTF
.	TRBJ2-7	TRBV7-9	CSSSLGSGSVYEQYF
.	TRBJ1-3	TRBV7-2	CASSSMQGSGNTIYF
TRBD1	TRBJ1-6	TRBV7-9	CASSSGQTHSPLHF
TRBD1	TRBJ2-7	TRBV10-3	CAIKPGTGIYEQYF
.	TRBJ2-7	TRBV5-7	CASSLRVGERPTYEQYF
TRBD1	TRBJ1-4	TRBV6-5	CASRLTGGKSEKLFF
.	TRBJ1-5	TRBV6-5	CASSYSDRRINQPQHF
TRBD1	TRBJ2-7	TRBV2	CASGLDRVSYEQYF
.	TRBJ2-3	TRBV5-1	CASSLYGSPGTDTQYF
.	TRBJ2-1	TRBV6-6	CASSYGPPLDNEQFF
TRBD2	TRBJ2-7	TRBV7-9	CASIDIGGTSGYEQYF
.	TRBJ2-3	TRBV27	CASSPQGFGTDTQYF
TRBD1	TRBJ1-2	TRBV5-8	CASSQDRATRGYTF
.	TRBJ2-2	TRBV30	CAWLAGPGELFF
TRBD1	TRBJ1-1	TRBV10-2	CASSGGQVNTEAFF
.	TRBJ1-1	TRBV25-1	CASSEWPGGGGNTEAFF
TRBD1	TRBJ2-1	TRBV6-5	CASSLTGQGNEQFF
TRBD1	TRBJ1-1	TRBV6-1	CASLRRRGPDTEAFF
.	TRBJ1-3	TRBV7-9	CSSSLTGSGNTIYF
.	TRBJ2-3	TRBV2	CASSELSSPDTQYF
TRBD2	TRBJ2-5	TRBV4-2	CASSQGLALETQYF
.	TRBJ2-3	TRBV2	CASSGGDTQYF
.	TRBJ2-2	TRBV7-3	CASSLIAGASDGELFF
.	TRBJ2-5	TRBV21-1	CASSKGTGGRETQYF
TRBD2	TRBJ2-5	TRBV13	CASSFGLAVQETQYF
.	TRBJ1-1	TRBV2	CASSEARGIEAFF
TRBD1	TRBJ2-7	TRBV2	CATLQGELYEQYF
TRBD2	TRBJ2-1	TRBV7-8	CASSWTSGSIYEQFF
.	TRBJ2-1	TRBV6-4	CASSEMGGSYNEQFF